This T cell receptor beta chain was sequenced for a study of prognosis after radiotherapy for stage I lung cancer. TCR beta CDR3 amplification from genomic DNA was performed by two-round multiplex PCR. Gene-specific primers for each TRBV and TRBJ gene drove first-round PCR. Each CDR3 protein is one row after TCRdb ran MiXCR on the multiplex PCR reads. Among 20,000 to 30,000 distinct CDR3 sequences listed, more than 35% were seen once. In its sample, this clonotype was seen many times. Here the sequenced sample was PBMCs, taken before or after stereotactic body radiation therapy (not recorded which). The TCR originated in a donor over 45 with non-small cell lung cancer.

CDR3 sequence reads: CASSLAKGRGHPNTGELFF. CDR3 bases: TGCGCCAGCAGCTTGGCCAAGGGCCGGGGACATCCGAACACCGGGGAGCTGTTTTTT. The chain links TRBV5-1 to TRBJ2-2, with D tentatively TRBD1 (6 bases). CDR3 length: 19 residues. V lost 0 bases and J 0 bases, leaving 18 bases between the germline ends. CDR1 and CDR2 from the germline V gene are SGHRS and YFSETQ.